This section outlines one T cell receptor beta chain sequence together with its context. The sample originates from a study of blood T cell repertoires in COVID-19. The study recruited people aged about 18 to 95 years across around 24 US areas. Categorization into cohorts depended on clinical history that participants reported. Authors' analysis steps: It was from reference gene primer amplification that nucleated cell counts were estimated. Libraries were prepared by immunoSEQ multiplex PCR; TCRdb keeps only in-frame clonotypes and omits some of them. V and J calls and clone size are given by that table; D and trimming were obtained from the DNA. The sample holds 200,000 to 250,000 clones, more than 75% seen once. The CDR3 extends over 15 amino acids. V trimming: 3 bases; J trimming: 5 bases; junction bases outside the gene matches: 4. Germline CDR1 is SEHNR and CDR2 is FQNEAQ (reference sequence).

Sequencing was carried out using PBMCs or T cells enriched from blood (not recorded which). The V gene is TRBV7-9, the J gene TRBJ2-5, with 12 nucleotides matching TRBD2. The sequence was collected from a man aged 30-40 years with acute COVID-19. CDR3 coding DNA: TGTGCCAGCAGCTTTGGACTAGCGGGGAAGGAGACCCAGTACTTC. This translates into CASSFGLAGKETQYF.